The next 18 T cell receptor beta chains were all read from a single sample in a study of T cell changes during pregnancy in multiple sclerosis. Clones were read by immunoSEQ multiplex PCR, and TCRdb kept only the in-frame ones, dropping some. This sample carries 70,000 to 95,000 clones, approximately 92% of them seen once, and the ten largest clones take about 4.5%. Specimen: peripheral blood, collected in the first trimester of pregnancy. The receptors shown here come from a female donor with multiple sclerosis, enrolled in a pregnancy study.

The gene calls are TRBV6-1 and TRBJ2-7; D uncertain. V gave up 6 bases and J gave up 5 bases, with 11 bases separating them. The germline V gene encodes CDR1 MNHNS and CDR2 SASEGT. The CDR3 is 12 residues long. The CDR3 nucleotides read TGTGCCAGCAGCTTCCATGGCAACGAGCAGTACTTC. Its translation: CASSFHGNEQYF.

The J gene is TRBJ2-2, the V gene TRBV6-5; 7 nucleotides align to TRBD1. Trimming removed 5 bases from V and 6 bases from J; junction bases left unmatched: 6. Germline lookup yields CDR1 MNHEY and CDR2 SVGAGI. The CDR3 is 14 amino acids. The CDR3 protein is CASSPTGPAGELFF. The CDR3 nucleotides read TGTGCCAGCAGTCCGACAGGGCCGGCCGGGGAGCTGTTTTTT.

The chain combines TRBV6-5 with TRBJ2-1; 10 bases are shared with TRBD1. Germline lookup yields CDR1 MNHEY and CDR2 SVGAGI. This CDR3 is built from 13 residues. Unmatched junction bases numbered 7, after V lost 8 bases and J lost 9 bases. The CDR3 DNA reads TGTGCCAGCGGGGGACAGGGGCTGGGTGAGCAGTTCTTC. This codes for CASGGQGLGEQFF.

The chain employs TRBV2 and TRBJ2-3; 7 bases map to TRBD2. With 7 bases clipped from V and 6 bases from J, the junction kept 22 bases outside the gene matches. Per germline, CDR1 SNHLY and CDR2 FYNNEI. The CDR3 loop spans 18 amino acids. The CDR3 nucleotides read TGTGCCAGCACACTAGATATAGGACTAGACCTACTCGGGGATACGCAGTATTTT. It is translated as CASTLDIGLDLLGDTQYF.

This chain connects TRBV19 to TRBJ2-2, with 12 positions matching TRBD1. The germline gives CDR1 LNHDA, CDR2 SQIVND (reference sequence). The length of the CDR3 is 15 residues. V dropped 6 bases and J dropped 4; count of bases not matched to a gene: 3. CDR3 DNA sequence: TGTGCCAGTAGGGGACAGGGGGCTTTCACCGGGGAGCTGTTTTTT. It is translated as CASRGQGAFTGELFF.

The V and J genes are TRBV19 and TRBJ2-6, with D maybe TRBD2 (5 bases). The CDR3 length is 17 residues. In germline, CDR1 is LNHDA, CDR2 SQIVND (reference sequence). Trimming removed 3 bases from V and 2 bases from J, with 14 bases in between. For the CDR3, the DNA is TGTGCCAGTAGTATCGACGTATGGGGAGCTGGGGCCAACGTCCTGACTTTC. Its translation: CASSIDVWGAGANVLTF. Drawing the rest from reference TRBV19 and TRBJ2-6, the complete variable domain is DGGITQSPKYLFRKEGQNVTLSCEQNLNHDAMYWYRQDPGQGLRLIYYSQIVNDFQKGDIAEGYSVSREKKESFPLTVTSAQKNPTAFYLCASSIDVWGAGANVLTFGAGSRLTVL.

This chain uses TRBV5-6 with TRBJ2-3; no reliable D call. CDR1 is SGHDT and CDR2 is YYEEEE in the germline V gene. The CDR3 totals 11 residues. V was shortened by 3 bases and J by 10 bases, with 9 bases between the two germline ends. Here the CDR3 DNA reads TGTGCCAGCAGCTCCTTTTTCTCGCAGTATTTT. It specifies CASSSFFSQYF.

The chain joins TRBV19 to TRBJ2-7, with 9 bases fitting TRBD1. This CDR3 has 15 amino acids. V lost 5 bases to trimming and J lost 2 bases; unmatched junction nucleotides: 7. Germline V gene data show CDR1 as LNHDA and CDR2 as SQIVND (reference sequence). This chain's CDR3 is CASSDGQGITYEQYF. For the CDR3, the DNA is TGTGCCAGTAGTGACGGACAGGGGATTACCTACGAGCAGTACTTC.

The chain couples TRBV18 to TRBJ2-7; D possibly corresponds to TRBD1 (5 bases). Germline CDR1 KGHSH, CDR2 LQKENI. V gave up 4 bases and J gave up 0 bases, with 13 bases separating them. This CDR3 spans 15 amino acids. The CDR3 coding sequence is TGTGCCAGCTCACTAGACAGCCATACCTCCTACGAGCAGTACTTC. This translates into CASSLDSHTSYEQYF.

This chain connects TRBV9 to TRBJ2-5; TRBD2 aligns across 15 bases. Germline V gives CDR1 SGDLS, CDR2 YYNGEE. J lost 2 bases, V lost 0 bases, and 5 bases had no gene match. The CDR3 runs 18 residues. CDR3 nucleotide sequence: TGTGCCAGCAGCGTAGATGAGGGGACTAGCGGGGGGCAAGAGACCCAGTACTTC. Translation: CASSVDEGTSGGQETQYF.

The V gene is TRBV7-6, the J gene TRBJ1-1; D call uncertain. The CDR3 spans 13 residues. The V and J ends lost 3 bases and 7 bases respectively, with 12 bases between them. Germline CDR1 and CDR2: SGHVS and FNYEAQ. The CDR3 sequence is CASSFDIGDEAFF. The CDR3 DNA sequence: TGTGCCAGCAGCTTTGATATCGGGGATGAAGCTTTCTTT.

This clone was found once. The V call is TRBV7-2, the J call TRBJ2-1, with 9 bases fitting TRBD1. The length of the CDR3 is 13 residues. Trimming removed 1 base from V and 9 bases from J; junction bases left unmatched: 1. Germline lookup yields CDR1 SGHTA and CDR2 FQGNSA. CDR3 region: CASSLGQGGEQFF. DNA for the CDR3: TGTGCCAGCAGCTTAGGACAGGGGGGTGAGCAGTTCTTC.

The chain uses TRBV2 and TRBJ1-1; D is undetermined. In germline, CDR1 is SNHLY, CDR2 FYNNEI. The CDR3 covers 16 residues. Trimming shortened V by 6 bases and J by 1 base, and 18 bases separated the two germline ends. The CDR3 region has the DNA TGTGCCAGCAGGTCCTACGTAGGCGGGAGGAACACTGAAGCTTTCTTT. As protein: CASRSYVGGRNTEAFF.

This rearrangement joins TRBV7-9 to TRBJ2-5; 8 bases map to TRBD1. Germline CDR1 and CDR2: SEHNR and FQNEAQ (reference sequence). V lost 5 bases to trimming and J lost 5 bases; unmatched junction nucleotides: 7. The CDR3 contains 14 residues. The CDR3, as DNA: TGTGCCAGCAGCCTGGGACAGGCCGGGGAGACCCAGTACTTC. It encodes CASSLGQAGETQYF.

The chain employs TRBV27 and TRBJ2-3; 7 bases fit TRBD1. V was clipped by 3 bases and J by 0 bases; unmatched bases: 9. The CDR3 loop spans 17 amino acids. Per germline, CDR1 MNHEY and CDR2 SMNVEV (reference sequence). The CDR3 here is CASSFSWGQFSTDTQYF. The CDR3 nucleotides read TGTGCCAGCAGTTTCAGCTGGGGACAGTTTAGCACAGATACGCAGTATTTT.

The chain joins TRBV6-1 to TRBJ1-2; TRBD1 matches 8 bases. The CDR3 has 17 amino acids. V trimming: 2 bases; J trimming: 4 bases; junction bases outside the gene matches: 12. Germline V lookup: CDR1 MNHNS, CDR2 SASEGT. The CDR3 DNA sequence: TGTGCCAGCAGTGAAATCTCGACAGGGGATCCCCTCTATGGCTACACCTTC. This translates into CASSEISTGDPLYGYTF.

This rearrangement joins TRBV5-1 to TRBJ1-4, with D possibly matching TRBD1 (5 bases). Germline lookup yields CDR1 SGHRS and CDR2 YFSETQ. CDR3 length: 15 residues. Trimming left V 0 bases short and J 5 bases short, with 11 bases between. CDR3 loop: CASSLVGGGNEKLFF. The CDR3 coding sequence is TGCGCCAGCAGCTTGGTCGGCGGGGGAAATGAAAAACTGTTTTTT.

The CDR3 DNA reads as TGTGCCAGCACGCAGGGTTCGGGAGGAGGAAACACCATATATTTT. Amino acids: CASTQGSGGGNTIYF. V and J are TRBV9 and TRBJ1-3; D may be TRBD1 (5 bases). V lost 6 bases to trimming and J lost 4 bases, with 17 bases between them. This CDR3 is 15 amino acids long. Per germline, CDR1 SGDLS and CDR2 YYNGEE.